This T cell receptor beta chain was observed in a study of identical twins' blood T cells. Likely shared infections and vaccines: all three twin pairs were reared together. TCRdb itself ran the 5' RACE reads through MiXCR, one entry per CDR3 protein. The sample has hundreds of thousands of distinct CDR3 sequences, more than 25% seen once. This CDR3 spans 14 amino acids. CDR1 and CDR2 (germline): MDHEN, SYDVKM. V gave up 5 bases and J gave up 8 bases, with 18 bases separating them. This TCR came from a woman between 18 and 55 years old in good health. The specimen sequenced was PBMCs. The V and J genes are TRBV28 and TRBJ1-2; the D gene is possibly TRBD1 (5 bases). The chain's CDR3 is CASSRTLRVRGYTF. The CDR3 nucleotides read TGTGCCAGCAGTCGTACCCTCAGGGTTCGGGGCTACACCTTC.